This entry features one T cell receptor (beta chain) sequence. The antigen remains undetermined. The data originate from a study of T-cell reconstitution after alpha-beta-depleted transplantation in children. Study results and limitations: After transplant, high TCRbeta diversity at day 60 in some patients arose from surviving recipient T cells and thymic progenitors. A year post-transplant, T-cell counts and diversity derived mostly from newly produced T cells. Alpha-beta T cells about two months after transplant reportedly derived from several hundred expanded graft clones.

CDR1 and CDR2 (germline): SQVTM, ANQGSEA. The CDR3 has 13 residues. V lost 6 bases to trimming and J lost 2 bases, with 14 bases between them. Preparation of the TCRbeta library involved a method that used unique molecular identifiers. From the PCR reads, TCRdb called clonotypes with MiXCR, one entry per CDR3 protein. Of 500,000 to 750,000 distinct CDR3 sequences in the sample, over 10% were seen once. The origin of this receptor is a male patient aged 5 to 17 who had a stem cell transplant for acute myeloid leukemia, so the T cells may come from the graft donor. The sample here was PBMCs, mostly from graft donor cells, taken 360 days after TCRalphabeta/CD19-depleted stem cell transplant. The rearrangement links TRBV29-1 to TRBJ2-7; D is tentatively TRBD1 or TRBD2 (5 bases each). The CDR3 DNA is TGCAGCGTGAGACAAGAGGGGACCTACGAGCAGTACTTC. It is translated as CSVRQEGTYEQYF.